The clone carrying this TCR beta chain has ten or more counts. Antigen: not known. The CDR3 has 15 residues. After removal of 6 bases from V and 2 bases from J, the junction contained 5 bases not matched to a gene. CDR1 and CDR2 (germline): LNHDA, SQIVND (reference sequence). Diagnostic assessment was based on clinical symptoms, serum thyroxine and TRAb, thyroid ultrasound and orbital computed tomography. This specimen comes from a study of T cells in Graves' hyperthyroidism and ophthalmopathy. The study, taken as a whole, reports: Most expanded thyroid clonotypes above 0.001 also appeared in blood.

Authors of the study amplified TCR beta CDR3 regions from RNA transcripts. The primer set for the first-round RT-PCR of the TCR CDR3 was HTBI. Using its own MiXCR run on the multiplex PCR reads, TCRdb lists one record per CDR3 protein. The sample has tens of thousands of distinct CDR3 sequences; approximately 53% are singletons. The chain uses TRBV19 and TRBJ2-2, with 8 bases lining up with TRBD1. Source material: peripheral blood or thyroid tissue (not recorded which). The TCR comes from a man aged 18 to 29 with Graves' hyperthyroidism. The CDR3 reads CASSPTGVNTGELFF. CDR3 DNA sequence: TGTGCCAGTAGCCCGACAGGGGTAAACACCGGGGAGCTGTTTTTT.